Below, one T cell receptor (beta chain) is given with its context. Only in-frame clones appear in the TCRdb table, and some are missing; sequencing was by immunoSEQ multiplex PCR. The table shows more than 550,000 clones, with roughly two thirds occurring only once. These data are taken from a study of shared clonotypes between healthy human individuals. Study information: Per-donor plates numbered three CD4 naive, three CD4 memory, two CD8 naive and one CD8 memory.

Germline CDR1 is SGHVS and CDR2 is FQNEAQ. J was trimmed by 5 bases and V by 5 bases; bases with no gene match: 13. The CDR3 loop spans 16 amino acids. V gene TRBV7-8 combines with J gene TRBJ2-5, with 8 bases lining up with TRBD1. The TCR sequence derives from a woman aged 30 to 39 in good health. Sequenced material: memory CD4+ T cells sorted from blood. Subset noted: CD45RA-negative fraction. The CDR3 reads CASSPTQGAQRETQYF. Written as DNA, the CDR3 is TGTGCCAGCAGCCCTACCCAGGGGGCGCAACGGGAGACCCAGTACTTC.